One and the same sample provided the 7 T cell receptor beta chains below, sequenced in a study of OX40 agonist ivuxolimab in advanced cancers. Produced via immunoSEQ multiplex PCR; TCRdb's table is partial and in-frame only. The sample holds 100,000 to 130,000 clones, roughly 90% seen once. Specimen: CD4+ or CD8+ T cells sorted from blood, collected in a trial of the OX40 agonist ivuxolimab. These receptors were collected from an adult with an advanced solid tumor such as melanoma, head and neck, liver or kidney cancer.

The chain has TRBV5-6 and TRBJ1-6; no definite D call. V was cut by 3 bases and J by 10 bases, with 11 bases left in between. The CDR3 contains 13 residues. CDR1 and CDR2 from the germline V gene are SGHDT and YYEEEE. CDR3 DNA: TGTGCCAGCAGCTCATGGACTGGGTCACCCCTCCACTTT. Translating gives CASSSWTGSPLHF. Filled out from reference TRBV5-6 and TRBJ1-6, the complete variable domain reads DAGVTQSPTHLIKTRGQQVTLRCSPKSGHDTVSWYQQALGQGPQFIFQYYEEEERQRGNFPDRFSGHQFPNYSSELNVNALLLGDSALYLCASSSWTGSPLHFGNGTRLTVT.

This clone was seen once. V usage is TRBV18 and J usage is TRBJ2-7, with D possibly matching TRBD2 (6 bases). The CDR3 sequence is 17 residues long. V lost 3 bases and J lost 2, with 20 bases in between. Per germline, CDR1 KGHSH and CDR2 LQKENI. CDR3 region: CASSPLGMVADPYEQYF. CDR3 bases: TGTGCCAGCTCACCCCTTGGGATGGTAGCGGACCCCTACGAGCAGTACTTC. The variable domain in full, with the rest retrieved from reference TRBV18 and TRBJ2-7, is NAGVMQNPRHLVRRRGQEARLRCSPMKGHSHVYWYRQLPEEGLKFMVYLQKENIIDESGMPKERFSAEFPKEGPSILRIQQVVRGDSAAYFCASSPLGMVADPYEQYFGPGTRLTVT.

The chain joins TRBV25-1 to TRBJ2-2; D is unresolved. Trimming left V 2 bases short and J 4 bases short, with 11 bases between. In germline, CDR1 is MGHDK, CDR2 SYGVNS. The CDR3 is 15 amino acids. This CDR3 reads CASSEDGQVTGELFF. In DNA, the CDR3 is TGTGCCAGCAGTGAAGACGGGCAGGTCACCGGGGAGCTGTTTTTT.

The V and J genes are TRBV4-2 and TRBJ2-5, with 10 bases identical to TRBD2. The junction had 13 bases not matched to a gene; V was cut back by 4 bases and J by 5 bases. Per germline, CDR1 LGHNA and CDR2 YNFKEQ. This CDR3 has 17 amino acids. CDR3 DNA sequence: TGTGCCAGCAGCCCTGACGAAGCGGGAGGGCCGGGGGAGACCCAGTACTTC. It encodes CASSPDEAGGPGETQYF.

This clone has a handful of counts. V usage is TRBV6-1 and J usage is TRBJ1-1; 9 bases agree with TRBD1. The CDR3 has 14 amino acids. CDR1 and CDR2 (germline): MNHNS, SASEGT. V lost 7 bases to trimming and J lost 0 bases; unmatched junction nucleotides: 3. The CDR3: CASKWDRVNTEAFF. CDR3 DNA sequence: TGTGCCAGCAAATGGGACAGGGTGAACACTGAAGCTTTCTTT.

The rearrangement joins TRBV6-6 to TRBJ2-5; D ambiguous. This CDR3 is 12 amino acids long. V lost 6 bases and J lost 2, with 7 bases in between. CDR1 is MNHNY and CDR2 is SVGAGI in the germline V gene (reference sequence). The CDR3 sequence: CASSRIQETQYF. The CDR3 nucleotides are TGTGCCAGCAGCCGTATACAAGAGACCCAGTACTTC.

This chain connects TRBV30 to TRBJ1-1; tentative D call: TRBD1 (5 bases). The CDR3 extends over 16 amino acids. Germline lookup yields CDR1 GTSNPN and CDR2 SVGIG (reference sequence). Trimming removed 2 bases from V and 6 bases from J, with 22 bases in between. CDR3 amino acids: CAWSFIGVLRGSEAFF. CDR3 DNA sequence: TGTGCCTGGAGTTTTATAGGGGTGTTAAGAGGTTCTGAAGCTTTCTTT.